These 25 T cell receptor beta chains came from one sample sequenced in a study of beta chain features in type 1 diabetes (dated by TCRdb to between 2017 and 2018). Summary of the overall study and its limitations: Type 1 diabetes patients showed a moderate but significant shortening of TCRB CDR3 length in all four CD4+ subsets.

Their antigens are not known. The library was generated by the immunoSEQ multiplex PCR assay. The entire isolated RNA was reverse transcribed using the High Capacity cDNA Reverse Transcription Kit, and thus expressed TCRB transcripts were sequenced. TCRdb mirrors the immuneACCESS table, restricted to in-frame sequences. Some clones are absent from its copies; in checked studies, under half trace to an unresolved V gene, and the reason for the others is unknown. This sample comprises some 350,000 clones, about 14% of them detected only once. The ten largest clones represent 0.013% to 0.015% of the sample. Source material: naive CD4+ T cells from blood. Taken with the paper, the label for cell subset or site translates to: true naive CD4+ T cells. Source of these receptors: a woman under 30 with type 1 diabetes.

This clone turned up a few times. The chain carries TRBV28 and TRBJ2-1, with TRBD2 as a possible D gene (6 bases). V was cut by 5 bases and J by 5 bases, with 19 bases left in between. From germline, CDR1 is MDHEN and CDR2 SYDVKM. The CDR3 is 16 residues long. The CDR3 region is CASSIPLGGSHNEQFF. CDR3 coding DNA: TGTGCCAGCAGTATTCCCTTGGGAGGCTCTCACAATGAGCAGTTCTTC.

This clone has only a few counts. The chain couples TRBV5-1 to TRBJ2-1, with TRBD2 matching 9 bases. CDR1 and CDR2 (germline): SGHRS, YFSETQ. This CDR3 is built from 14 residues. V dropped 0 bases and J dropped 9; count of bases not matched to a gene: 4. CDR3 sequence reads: CASSLGLAASEQFF. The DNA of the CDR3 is TGCGCCAGCAGCTTGGGACTAGCGGCAAGTGAGCAGTTCTTC. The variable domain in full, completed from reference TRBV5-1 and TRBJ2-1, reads KAGVTQTPRYLIKTRGQQVTLSCSPISGHRSVSWYQQTPGQGLQFLFEYFSETQRNKGNFPGRFSGRQFSNSRSEMNVSTLELGDSALYLCASSLGLAASEQFFGPGTRLTVL.

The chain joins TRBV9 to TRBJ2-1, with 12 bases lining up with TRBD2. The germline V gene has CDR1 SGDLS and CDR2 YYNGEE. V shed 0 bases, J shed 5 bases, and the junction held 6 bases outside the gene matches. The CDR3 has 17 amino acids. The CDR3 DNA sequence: TGTGCCAGCAGCGTAGGTCTCGGACTAGCGGGAAACAATGAGCAGTTCTTC. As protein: CASSVGLGLAGNNEQFF.

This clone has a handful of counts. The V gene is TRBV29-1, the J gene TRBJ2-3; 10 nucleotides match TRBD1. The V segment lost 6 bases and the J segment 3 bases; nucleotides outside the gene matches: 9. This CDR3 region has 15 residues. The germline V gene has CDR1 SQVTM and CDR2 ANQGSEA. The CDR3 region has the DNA TGCAGCGTCGCCGGGGACAGGGGACATACAGATACGCAGTATTTT. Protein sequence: CSVAGDRGHTDTQYF.

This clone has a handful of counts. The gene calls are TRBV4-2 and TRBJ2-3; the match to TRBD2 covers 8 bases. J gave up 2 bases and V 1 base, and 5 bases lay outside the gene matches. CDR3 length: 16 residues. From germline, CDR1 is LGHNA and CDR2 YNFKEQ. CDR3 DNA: TGTGCCAGCAGCCAAGCGGGACTAGTATCCACAGATACGCAGTATTTT. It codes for CASSQAGLVSTDTQYF.

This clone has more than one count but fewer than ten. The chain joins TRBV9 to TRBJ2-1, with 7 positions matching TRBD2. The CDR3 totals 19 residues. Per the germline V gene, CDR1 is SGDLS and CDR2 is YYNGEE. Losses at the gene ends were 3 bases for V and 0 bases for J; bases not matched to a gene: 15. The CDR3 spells CASSGGGGAGVRSYNEQFF. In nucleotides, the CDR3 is TGTGCCAGCAGCGGCGGGGGAGGTGCGGGAGTCCGCTCCTACAATGAGCAGTTCTTC. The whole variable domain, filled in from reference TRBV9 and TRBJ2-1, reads DSGVTQTPKHLITATGQRVTLRCSPRSGDLSVYWYQQSLDQGLQFLIQYYNGEERAKGNILERFSAQQFPDLHSELNLSSLELGDSALYFCASSGGGGAGVRSYNEQFFGPGTRLTVL.

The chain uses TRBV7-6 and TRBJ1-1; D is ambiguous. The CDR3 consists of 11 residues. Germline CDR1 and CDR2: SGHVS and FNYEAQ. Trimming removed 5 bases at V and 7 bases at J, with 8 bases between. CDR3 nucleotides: TGTGCCAGCAGCCAGGCGGGTGAAGCTTTCTTT. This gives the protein CASSQAGEAFF.

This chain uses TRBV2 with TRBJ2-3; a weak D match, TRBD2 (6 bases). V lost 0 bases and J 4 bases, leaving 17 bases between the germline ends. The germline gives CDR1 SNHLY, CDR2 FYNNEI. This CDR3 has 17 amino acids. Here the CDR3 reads CASSEAGRRRVADTQYF. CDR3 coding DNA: TGTGCCAGCAGTGAAGCGGGGAGGCGGCGTGTGGCAGATACGCAGTATTTT.

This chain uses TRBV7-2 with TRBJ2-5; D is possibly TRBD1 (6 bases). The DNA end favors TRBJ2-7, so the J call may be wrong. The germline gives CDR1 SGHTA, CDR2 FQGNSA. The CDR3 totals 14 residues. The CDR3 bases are TGTGCCAGCAGCTTAGCGGGTGGACAGTCCGAGCAGTACTTC. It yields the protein CASSLAGGQSEQYF.

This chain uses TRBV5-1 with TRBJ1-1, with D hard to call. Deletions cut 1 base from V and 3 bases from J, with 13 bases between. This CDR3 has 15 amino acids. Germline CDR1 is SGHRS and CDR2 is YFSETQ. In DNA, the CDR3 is TGCGCCAGCAGCTTGATCGTGGACTCGGACACTGAAGCTTTCTTT. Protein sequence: CASSLIVDSDTEAFF. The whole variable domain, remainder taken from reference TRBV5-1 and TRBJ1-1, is KAGVTQTPRYLIKTRGQQVTLSCSPISGHRSVSWYQQTPGQGLQFLFEYFSETQRNKGNFPGRFSGRQFSNSRSEMNVSTLELGDSALYLCASSLIVDSDTEAFFGQGTRLTVV.

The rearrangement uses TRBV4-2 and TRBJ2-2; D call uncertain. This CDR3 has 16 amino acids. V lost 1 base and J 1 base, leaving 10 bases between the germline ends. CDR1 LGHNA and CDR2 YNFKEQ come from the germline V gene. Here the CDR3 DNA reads TGTGCCAGCAGCCAAGCTCAGCGTGGGAACACCGGGGAGCTGTTTTTT. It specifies CASSQAQRGNTGELFF.

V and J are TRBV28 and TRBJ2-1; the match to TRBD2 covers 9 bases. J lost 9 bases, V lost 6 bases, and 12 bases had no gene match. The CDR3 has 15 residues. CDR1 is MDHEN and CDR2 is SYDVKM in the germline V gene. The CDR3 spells CASRPGREGRAEQFF. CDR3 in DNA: TGTGCCAGCAGACCCGGGCGGGAGGGTCGGGCTGAGCAGTTCTTC.

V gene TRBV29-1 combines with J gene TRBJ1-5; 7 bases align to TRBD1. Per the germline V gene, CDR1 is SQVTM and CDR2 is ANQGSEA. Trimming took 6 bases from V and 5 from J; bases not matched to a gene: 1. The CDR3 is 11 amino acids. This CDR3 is CSVTGDQPQHF. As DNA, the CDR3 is TGCAGCGTAACAGGGGATCAGCCCCAGCATTTT.

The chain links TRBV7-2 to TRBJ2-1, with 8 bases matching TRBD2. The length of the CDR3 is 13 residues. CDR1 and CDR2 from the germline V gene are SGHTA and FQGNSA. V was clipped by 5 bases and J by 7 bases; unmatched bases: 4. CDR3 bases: TGTGCCAGCAGCCAAGCGGGAGAGAATGAGCAGTTCTTC. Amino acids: CASSQAGENEQFF.

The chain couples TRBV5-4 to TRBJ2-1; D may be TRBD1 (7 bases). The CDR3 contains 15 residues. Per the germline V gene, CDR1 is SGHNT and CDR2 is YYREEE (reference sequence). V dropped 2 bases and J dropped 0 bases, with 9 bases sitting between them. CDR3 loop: CASSFQGGSYNEQFF. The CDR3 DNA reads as TGTGCCAGCAGCTTCCAGGGGGGCTCCTACAATGAGCAGTTCTTC.

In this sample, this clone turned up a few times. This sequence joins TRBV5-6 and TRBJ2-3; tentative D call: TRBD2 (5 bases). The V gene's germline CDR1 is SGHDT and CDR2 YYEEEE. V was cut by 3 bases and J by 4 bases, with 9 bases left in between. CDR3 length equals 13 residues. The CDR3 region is CASSSGVADTQYF. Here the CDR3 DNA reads TGTGCCAGCAGCTCCGGGGTAGCAGATACGCAGTATTTT.

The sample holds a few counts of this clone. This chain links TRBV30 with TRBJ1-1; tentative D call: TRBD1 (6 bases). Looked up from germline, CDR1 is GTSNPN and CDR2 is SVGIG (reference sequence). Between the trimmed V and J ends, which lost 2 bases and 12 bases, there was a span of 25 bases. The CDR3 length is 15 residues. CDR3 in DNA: TGTGCCTGGAGTCCAACAGGACAGCGTTGGGTTAGGACTTTCTTT. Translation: CAWSPTGQRWVRTFF.

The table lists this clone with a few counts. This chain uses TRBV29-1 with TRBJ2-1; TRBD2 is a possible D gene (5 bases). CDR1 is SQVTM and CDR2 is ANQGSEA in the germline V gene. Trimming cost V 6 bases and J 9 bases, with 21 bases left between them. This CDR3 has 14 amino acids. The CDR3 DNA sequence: TGCAGCGTGGGCACTAGAATCAAGATAAGTGAGCAGTTCTTC. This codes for CSVGTRIKISEQFF.

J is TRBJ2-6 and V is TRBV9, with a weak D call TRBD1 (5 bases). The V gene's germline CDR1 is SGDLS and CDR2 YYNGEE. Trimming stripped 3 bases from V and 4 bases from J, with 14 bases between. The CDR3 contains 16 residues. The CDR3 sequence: CASSAPRASGANVLTF. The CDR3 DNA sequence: TGTGCCAGCAGCGCCCCCAGGGCGTCCGGGGCCAACGTCCTGACTTTC.

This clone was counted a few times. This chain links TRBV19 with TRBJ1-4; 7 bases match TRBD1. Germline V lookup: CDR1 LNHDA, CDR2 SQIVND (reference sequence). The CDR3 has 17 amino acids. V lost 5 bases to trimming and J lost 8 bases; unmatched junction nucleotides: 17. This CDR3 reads CASSPSTGPAFGEKLFF. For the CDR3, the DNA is TGTGCCAGTAGTCCCTCGACAGGGCCCGCCTTTGGGGAAAAACTGTTTTTT.

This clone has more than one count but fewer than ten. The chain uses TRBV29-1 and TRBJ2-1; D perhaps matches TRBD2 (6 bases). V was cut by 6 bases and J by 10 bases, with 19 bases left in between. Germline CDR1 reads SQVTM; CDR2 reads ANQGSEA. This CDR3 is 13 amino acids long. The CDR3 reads CSVSPRLVTEQFF. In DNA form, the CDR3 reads TGCAGCGTCTCACCCCGACTAGTAACCGAGCAGTTCTTC.

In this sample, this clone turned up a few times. CDR3 coding DNA: TGTGCCAGCTCACCACTAGCGGTGGGTGCCTACAATGAGCAGTTCTTC. Protein: CASSPLAVGAYNEQFF. This chain uses TRBV18 with TRBJ2-1, with a tentative D call TRBD2 (6 bases). The ends were cut back, 1 base at V and 2 bases at J, with 12 bases in the middle. This CDR3 contains 16 residues. Germline-derived CDR1 and CDR2 are KGHSH and LQKENI.

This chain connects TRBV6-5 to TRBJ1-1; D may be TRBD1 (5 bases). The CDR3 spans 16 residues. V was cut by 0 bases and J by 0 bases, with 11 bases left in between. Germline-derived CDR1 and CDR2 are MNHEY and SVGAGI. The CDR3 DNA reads TGTGCCAGCAGTTACTCGAAGGGACTGATGAACACTGAAGCTTTCTTT. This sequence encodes CASSYSKGLMNTEAFF.

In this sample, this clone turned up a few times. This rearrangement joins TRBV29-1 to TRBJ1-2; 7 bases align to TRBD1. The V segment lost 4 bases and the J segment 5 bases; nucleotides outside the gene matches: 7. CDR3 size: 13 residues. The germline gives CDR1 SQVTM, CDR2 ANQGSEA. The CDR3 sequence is CSVVPPGGYGYTF. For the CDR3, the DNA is TGCAGCGTTGTCCCTCCAGGGGGGTATGGCTACACCTTC.

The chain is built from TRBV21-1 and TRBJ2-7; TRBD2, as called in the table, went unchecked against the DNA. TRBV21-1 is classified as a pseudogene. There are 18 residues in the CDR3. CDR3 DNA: TGTGCCAGCAGCAAAAGAGGGGCACTAGCGGGAGCCCACTACGAGCAGTACGTC. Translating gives CASSKRGALAGAHYEQYV.